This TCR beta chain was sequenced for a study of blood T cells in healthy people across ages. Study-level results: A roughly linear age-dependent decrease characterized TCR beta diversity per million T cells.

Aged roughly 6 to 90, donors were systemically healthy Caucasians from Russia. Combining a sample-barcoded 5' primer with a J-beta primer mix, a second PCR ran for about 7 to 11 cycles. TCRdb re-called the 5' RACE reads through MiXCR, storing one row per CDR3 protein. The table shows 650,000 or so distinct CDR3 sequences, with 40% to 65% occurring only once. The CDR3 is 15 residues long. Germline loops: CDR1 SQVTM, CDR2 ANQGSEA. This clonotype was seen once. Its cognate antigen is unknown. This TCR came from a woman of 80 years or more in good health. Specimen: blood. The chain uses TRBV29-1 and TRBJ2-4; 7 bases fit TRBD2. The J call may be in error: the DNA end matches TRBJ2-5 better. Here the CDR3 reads CSVETGGSTGETQYF. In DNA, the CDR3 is TGCAGCGTTGAAACGGGGGGTTCAACGGGGGAGACCCAGTACTTC.